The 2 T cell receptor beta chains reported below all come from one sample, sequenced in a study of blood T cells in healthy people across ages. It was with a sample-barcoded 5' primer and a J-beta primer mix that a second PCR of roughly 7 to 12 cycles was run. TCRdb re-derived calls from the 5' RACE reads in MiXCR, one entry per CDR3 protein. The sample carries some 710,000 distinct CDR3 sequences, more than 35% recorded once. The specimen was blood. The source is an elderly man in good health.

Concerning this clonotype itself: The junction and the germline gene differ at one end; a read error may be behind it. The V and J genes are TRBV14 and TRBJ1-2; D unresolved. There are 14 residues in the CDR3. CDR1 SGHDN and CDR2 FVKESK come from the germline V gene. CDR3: CANSQEELAYGYTF. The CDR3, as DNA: TGTGCCAACAGCCAAGAAGAGCTGGCCTATGGCTACACCTTC.

CDR3 protein: CASSFGTDFFGYTF. CDR3 nucleotide sequence: TGTGCCAGCAGCTTCGGGACAGATTTTTTTGGCTACACCTTC. The chain carries TRBV7-9 and TRBJ1-2; 7 nucleotides align to TRBD1. This CDR3 spans 14 amino acids. The germline V gene encodes CDR1 SEHNR and CDR2 FQNEAQ (reference sequence). The junction had 8 bases not matched to a gene; V was cut back by 3 bases and J by 7 bases.